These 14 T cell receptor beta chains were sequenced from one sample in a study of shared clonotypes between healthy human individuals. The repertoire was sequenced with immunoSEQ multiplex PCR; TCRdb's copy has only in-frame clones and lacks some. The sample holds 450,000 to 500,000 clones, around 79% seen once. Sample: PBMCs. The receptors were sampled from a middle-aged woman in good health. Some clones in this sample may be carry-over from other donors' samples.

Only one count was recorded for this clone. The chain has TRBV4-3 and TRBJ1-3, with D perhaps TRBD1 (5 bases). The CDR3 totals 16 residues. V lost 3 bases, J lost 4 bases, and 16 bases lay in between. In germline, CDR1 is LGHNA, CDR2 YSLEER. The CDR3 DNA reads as TGCGCCAGCAGCCACGGAGCTCAGGGTTCCGGAAACACCATATATTTT. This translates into CASSHGAQGSGNTIYF.

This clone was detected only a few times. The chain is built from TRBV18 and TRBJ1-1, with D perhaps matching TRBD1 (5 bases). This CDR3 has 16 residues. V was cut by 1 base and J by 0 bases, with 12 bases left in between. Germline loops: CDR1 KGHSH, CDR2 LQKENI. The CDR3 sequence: CASSPQATGMNTEAFF. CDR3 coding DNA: TGTGCCAGCTCACCACAGGCCACAGGAATGAACACTGAAGCTTTCTTT. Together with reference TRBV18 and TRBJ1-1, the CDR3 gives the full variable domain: NAGVMQNPRHLVRRRGQEARLRCSPMKGHSHVYWYRQLPEEGLKFMVYLQKENIIDESGMPKERFSAEFPKEGPSILRIQQVVRGDSAAYFCASSPQATGMNTEAFFGQGTRLTVV.

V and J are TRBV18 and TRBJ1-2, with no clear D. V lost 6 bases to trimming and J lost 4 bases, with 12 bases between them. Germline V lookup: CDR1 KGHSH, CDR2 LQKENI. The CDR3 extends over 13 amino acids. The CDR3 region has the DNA TGTGCCAGCTCGATTGACCGAGCCTATGGCTACACCTTC. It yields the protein CASSIDRAYGYTF.

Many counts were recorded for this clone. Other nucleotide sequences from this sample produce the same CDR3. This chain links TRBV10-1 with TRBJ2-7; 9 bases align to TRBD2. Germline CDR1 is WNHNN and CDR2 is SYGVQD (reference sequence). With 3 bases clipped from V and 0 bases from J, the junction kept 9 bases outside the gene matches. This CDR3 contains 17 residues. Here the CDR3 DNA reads TGCGCCAGCAGTGAAAAACTAGCGGGTACCAGCTCCTACGAGCAGTACTTC. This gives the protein CASSEKLAGTSSYEQYF.

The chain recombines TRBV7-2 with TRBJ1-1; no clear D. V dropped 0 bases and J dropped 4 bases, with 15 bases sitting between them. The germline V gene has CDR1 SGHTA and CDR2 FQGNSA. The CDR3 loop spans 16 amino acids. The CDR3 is CASSLAITAGSTEAFF. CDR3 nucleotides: TGTGCCAGCAGCTTAGCGATCACAGCCGGGAGCACTGAAGCTTTCTTT.

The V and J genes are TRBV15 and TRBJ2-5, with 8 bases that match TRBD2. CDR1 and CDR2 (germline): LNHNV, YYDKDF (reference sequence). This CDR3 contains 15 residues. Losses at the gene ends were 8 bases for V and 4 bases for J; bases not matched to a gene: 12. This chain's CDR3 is CATHPGLGMGETQYF. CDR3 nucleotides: TGTGCCACCCATCCGGGACTAGGAATGGGAGAGACCCAGTACTTC.

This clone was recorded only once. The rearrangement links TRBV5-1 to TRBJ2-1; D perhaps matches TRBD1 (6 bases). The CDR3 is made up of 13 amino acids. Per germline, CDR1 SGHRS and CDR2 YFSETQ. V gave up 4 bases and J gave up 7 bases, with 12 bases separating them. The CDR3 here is CASSPQGRNEQFF. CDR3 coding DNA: TGCGCCAGCAGCCCACAGGGACGTAATGAGCAGTTCTTC.

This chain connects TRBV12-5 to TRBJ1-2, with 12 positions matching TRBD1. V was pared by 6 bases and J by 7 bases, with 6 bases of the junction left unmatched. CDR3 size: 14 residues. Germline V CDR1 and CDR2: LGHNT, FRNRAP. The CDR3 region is CASGGQGAYSGYTF. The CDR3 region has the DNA TGTGCTAGTGGGGGACAGGGGGCTTATAGTGGCTACACCTTC.

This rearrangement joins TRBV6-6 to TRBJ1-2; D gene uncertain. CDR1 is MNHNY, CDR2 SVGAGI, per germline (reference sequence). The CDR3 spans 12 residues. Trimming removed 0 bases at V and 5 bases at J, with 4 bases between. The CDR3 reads CASSYSSYGYTF. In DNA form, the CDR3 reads TGTGCCAGCAGTTACTCGAGTTATGGCTACACCTTC.

The CDR3 reads CASSSTDTQYF. CDR3 sequence (DNA): TGTGCCAGCTCATCCACAGATACGCAGTATTTT. This chain joins TRBV25-1 and TRBJ2-3; D not resolved. Germline CDR1 MGHDK, CDR2 SYGVNS. The ends were cut back, 8 bases at V and 2 bases at J, with 5 bases in the middle. The length of the CDR3 is 11 residues.

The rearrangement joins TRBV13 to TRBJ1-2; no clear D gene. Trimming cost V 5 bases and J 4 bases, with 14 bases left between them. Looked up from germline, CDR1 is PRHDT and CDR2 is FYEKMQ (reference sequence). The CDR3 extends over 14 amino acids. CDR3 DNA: TGTGCCAGCAGCCCCCGAGGAGGGCCCTATGGCTACACCTTC. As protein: CASSPRGGPYGYTF.

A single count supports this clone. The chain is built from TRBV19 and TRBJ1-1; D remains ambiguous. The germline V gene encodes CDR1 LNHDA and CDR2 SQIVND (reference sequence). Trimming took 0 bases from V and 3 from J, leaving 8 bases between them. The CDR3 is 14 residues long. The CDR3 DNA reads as TGTGCCAGTAGTATAGATCCGGGTTACACTGAAGCTTTCTTT. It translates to CASSIDPGYTEAFF.

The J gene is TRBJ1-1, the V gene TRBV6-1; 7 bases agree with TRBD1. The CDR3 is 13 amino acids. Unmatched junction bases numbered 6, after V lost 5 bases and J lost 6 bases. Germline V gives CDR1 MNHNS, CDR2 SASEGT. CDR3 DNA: TGTGCCAGCAGTAAGGGACAGACTCCTGAAGCTTTCTTT. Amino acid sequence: CASSKGQTPEAFF.

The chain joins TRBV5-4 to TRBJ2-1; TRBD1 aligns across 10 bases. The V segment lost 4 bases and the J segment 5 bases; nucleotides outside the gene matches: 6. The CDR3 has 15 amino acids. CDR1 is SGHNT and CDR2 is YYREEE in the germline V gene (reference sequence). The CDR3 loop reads CASSMDRGTHNEQFF. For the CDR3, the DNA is TGTGCCAGCAGCATGGACAGGGGGACTCACAATGAGCAGTTCTTC.